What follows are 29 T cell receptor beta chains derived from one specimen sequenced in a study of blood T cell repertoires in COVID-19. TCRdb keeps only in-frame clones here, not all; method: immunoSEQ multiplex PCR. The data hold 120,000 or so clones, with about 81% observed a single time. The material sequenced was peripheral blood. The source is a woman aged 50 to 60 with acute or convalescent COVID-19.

The CDR3 sequence: CASSLPPRWSGPNTGELFF. For the CDR3, the DNA is TGTGCCAGCAGTTTACCCCCAAGATGGTCAGGGCCGAACACCGGGGAGCTGTTTTTT. The chain is built from TRBV7-9 and TRBJ2-2; tentatively, D is TRBD1 (5 bases). The germline CDR1 and CDR2 sequences are SEHNR and FQNEAQ (reference sequence). The CDR3 spans 19 residues. Trimming removed 6 bases from V and 0 bases from J, with 23 bases in between.

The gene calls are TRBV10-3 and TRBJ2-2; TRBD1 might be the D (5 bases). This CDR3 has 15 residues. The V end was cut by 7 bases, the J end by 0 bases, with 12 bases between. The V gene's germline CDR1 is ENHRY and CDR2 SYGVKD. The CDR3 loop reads CAINRQFSNTGELFF. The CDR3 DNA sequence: TGTGCCATCAATCGACAGTTTTCGAACACCGGGGAGCTGTTTTTT.

CDR3 amino acids: CSVQQEDTQYF. The DNA of the CDR3 is TGCAGCGTTCAACAGGAGGATACGCAGTATTTT. The V gene is TRBV29-1, the J gene TRBJ2-3, with a possible D match to TRBD1 (5 bases). V was pared by 5 bases and J by 6 bases, with 9 bases between. Looked up from germline, CDR1 is SQVTM and CDR2 is ANQGSEA. The CDR3 consists of 11 residues.

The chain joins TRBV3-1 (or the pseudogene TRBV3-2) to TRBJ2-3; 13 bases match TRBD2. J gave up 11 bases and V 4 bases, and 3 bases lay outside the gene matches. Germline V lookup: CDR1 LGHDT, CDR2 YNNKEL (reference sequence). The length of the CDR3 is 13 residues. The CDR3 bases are TGTGCCAGCAGCCGGGGGACTAGCGGGGAGCAGTATTTT. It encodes CASSRGTSGEQYF.

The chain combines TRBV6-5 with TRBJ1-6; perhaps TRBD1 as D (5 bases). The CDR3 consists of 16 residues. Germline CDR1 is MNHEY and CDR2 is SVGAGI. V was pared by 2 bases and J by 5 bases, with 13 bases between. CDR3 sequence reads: CASSYHPTENNSPLHF. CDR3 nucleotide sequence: TGTGCCAGCAGTTACCACCCGACAGAGAATAATTCACCCCTCCACTTT.

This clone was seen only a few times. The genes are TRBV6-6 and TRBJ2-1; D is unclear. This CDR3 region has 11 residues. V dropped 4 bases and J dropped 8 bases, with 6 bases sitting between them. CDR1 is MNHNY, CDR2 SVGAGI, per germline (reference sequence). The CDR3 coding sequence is TGTGCCAGCAGTTCGAGAGATGAGCAGTTCTTC. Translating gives CASSSRDEQFF.

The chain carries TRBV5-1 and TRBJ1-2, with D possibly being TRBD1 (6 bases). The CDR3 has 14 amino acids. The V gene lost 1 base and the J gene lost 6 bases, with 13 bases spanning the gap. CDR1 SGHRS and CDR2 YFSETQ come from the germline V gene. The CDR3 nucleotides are TGCGCCAGCAGCTTGTATTCAGGGGCGGATGGCTACACCTTC. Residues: CASSLYSGADGYTF.

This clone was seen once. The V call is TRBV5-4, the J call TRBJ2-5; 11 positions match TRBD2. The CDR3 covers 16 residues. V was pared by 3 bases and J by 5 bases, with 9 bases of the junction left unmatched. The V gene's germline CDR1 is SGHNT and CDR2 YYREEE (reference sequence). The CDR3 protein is CASSSTSGDASETQYF. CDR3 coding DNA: TGTGCCAGCAGCTCGACTAGCGGGGACGCGAGTGAGACCCAGTACTTC.

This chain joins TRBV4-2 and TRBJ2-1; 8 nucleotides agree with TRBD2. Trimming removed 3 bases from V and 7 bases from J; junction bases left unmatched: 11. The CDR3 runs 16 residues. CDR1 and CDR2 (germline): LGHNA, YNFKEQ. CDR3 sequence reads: CASSHGGDSGANEQFF. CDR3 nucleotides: TGTGCCAGCAGCCACGGGGGGGATAGCGGGGCAAATGAGCAGTTCTTC.

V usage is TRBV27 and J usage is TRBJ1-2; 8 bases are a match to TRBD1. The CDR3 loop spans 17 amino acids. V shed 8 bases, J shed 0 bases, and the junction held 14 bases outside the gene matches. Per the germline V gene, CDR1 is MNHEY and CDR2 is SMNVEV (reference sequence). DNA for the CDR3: TGTGCCAGCCGTACTTTTTTAAGACAGGGGTCTAACTATGGCTACACCTTC. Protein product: CASRTFLRQGSNYGYTF.

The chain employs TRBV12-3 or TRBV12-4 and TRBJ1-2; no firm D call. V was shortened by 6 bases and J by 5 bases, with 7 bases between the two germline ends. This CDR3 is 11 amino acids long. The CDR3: CASSQTYGYTF. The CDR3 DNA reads TGTGCCAGCAGCCAAACTTATGGCTACACCTTC.

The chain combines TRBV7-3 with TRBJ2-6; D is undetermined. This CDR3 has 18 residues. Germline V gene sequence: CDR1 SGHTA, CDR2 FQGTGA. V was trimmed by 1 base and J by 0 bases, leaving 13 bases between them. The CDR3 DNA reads TGTGCCAGCAGCTTAATTCGCCAGGCCAGCTCTGGGGCCAACGTCCTGACTTTC. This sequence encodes CASSLIRQASSGANVLTF.

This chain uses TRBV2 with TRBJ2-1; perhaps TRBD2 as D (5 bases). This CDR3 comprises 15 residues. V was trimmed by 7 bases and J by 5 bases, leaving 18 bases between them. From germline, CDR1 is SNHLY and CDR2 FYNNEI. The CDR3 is CASKMEVGENNEQFF. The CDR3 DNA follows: TGTGCCAGCAAAATGGAGGTCGGGGAAAACAATGAGCAGTTCTTC. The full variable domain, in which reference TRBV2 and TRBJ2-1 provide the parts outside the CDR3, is EPEVTQTPSHQVTQMGQEVILRCVPISNHLYFYWYRQILGQKVEFLVSFYNNEISEKSEIFDDQFSVERPDGSNFTLKIRSTKLEDSAMYFCASKMEVGENNEQFFGPGTRLTVL.

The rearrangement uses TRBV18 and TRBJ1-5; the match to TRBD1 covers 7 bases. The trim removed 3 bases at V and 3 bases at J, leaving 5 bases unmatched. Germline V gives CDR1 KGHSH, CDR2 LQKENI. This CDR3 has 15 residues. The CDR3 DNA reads TGTGCCAGCTCACCCTCGACAGGGAACAATCAGCCCCAGCATTTT. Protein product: CASSPSTGNNQPQHF.

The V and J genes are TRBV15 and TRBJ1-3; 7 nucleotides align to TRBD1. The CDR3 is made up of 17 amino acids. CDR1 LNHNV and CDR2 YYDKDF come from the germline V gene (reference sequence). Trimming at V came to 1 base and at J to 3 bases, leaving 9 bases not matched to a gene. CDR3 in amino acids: CATSRAGTANGGNTIYF. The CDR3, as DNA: TGTGCCACCAGCAGAGCCGGGACAGCAAACGGTGGAAACACCATATATTTT.

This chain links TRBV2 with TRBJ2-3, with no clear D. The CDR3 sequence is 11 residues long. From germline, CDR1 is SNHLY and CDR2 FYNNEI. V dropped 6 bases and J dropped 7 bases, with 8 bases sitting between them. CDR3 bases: TGTGCCAGCAGGCCGAGCTATACGCAGTATTTT. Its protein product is CASRPSYTQYF.

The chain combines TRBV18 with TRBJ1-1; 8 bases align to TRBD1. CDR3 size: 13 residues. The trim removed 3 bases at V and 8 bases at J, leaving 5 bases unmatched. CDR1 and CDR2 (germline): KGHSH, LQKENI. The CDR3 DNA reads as TGTGCCAGCTCACCTCCGGGACAGGACGAAGCTTTCTTT. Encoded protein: CASSPPGQDEAFF.

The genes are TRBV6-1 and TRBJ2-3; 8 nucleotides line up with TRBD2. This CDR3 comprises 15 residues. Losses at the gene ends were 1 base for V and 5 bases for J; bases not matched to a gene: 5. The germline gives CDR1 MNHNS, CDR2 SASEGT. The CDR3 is CASSEGYGGGDTQYF. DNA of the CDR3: TGTGCCAGCAGTGAAGGATACGGGGGGGGAGATACGCAGTATTTT.

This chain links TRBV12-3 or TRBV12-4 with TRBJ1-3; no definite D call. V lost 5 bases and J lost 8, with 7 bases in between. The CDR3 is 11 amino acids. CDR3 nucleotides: TGTGCCAGCAGTCCGGAGGACACCATATATTTT. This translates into CASSPEDTIYF.

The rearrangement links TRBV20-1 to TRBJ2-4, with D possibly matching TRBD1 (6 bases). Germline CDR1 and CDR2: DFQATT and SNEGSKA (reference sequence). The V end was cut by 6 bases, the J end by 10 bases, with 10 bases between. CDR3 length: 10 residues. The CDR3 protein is CSANREIQYF. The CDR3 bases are TGCAGTGCAAACAGGGAAATTCAGTACTTC.

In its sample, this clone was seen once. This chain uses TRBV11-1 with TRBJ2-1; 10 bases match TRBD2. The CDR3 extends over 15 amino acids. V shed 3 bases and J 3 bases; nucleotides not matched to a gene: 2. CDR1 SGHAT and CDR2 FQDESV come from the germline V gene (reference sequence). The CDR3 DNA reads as TGTGCCAGCAGCTTCTCTAGCGGGGGCTACAATGAGCAGTTCTTC. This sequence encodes CASSFSSGGYNEQFF.

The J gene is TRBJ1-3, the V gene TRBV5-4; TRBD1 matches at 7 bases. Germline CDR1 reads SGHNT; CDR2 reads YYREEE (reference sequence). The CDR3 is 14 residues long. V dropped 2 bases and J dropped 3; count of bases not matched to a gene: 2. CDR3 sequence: CASSLQGFGNTIYF. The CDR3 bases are TGTGCCAGCAGCTTACAGGGGTTTGGAAACACCATATATTTT.

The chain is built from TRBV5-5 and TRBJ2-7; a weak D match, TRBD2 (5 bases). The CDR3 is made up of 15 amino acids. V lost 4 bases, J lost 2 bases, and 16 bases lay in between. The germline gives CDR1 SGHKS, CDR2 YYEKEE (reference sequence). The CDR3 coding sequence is TGTGCCAGCAGCATCACCGGGATCGCAGCCTACGAGCAGTACTTC. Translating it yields CASSITGIAAYEQYF.

The CDR3 region is CASSSLGELIDTQYF. The CDR3 region has the DNA TGTGCCAGCAGTAGCCTCGGGGAGCTGATAGATACGCAGTATTTT. The chain carries TRBV6-5 and TRBJ2-3; maybe TRBD2 (5 bases). The V gene lost 5 bases and the J gene lost 5 bases, with 17 bases spanning the gap. Germline-derived CDR1 and CDR2 are MNHEY and SVGAGI. CDR3 size: 15 residues.

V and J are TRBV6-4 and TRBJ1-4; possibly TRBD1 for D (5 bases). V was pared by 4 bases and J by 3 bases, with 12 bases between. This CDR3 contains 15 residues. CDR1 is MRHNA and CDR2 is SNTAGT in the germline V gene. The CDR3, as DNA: TGTGCCAGCAGTGCGTCAGGGTCCGCTAATGAAAAACTGTTTTTT. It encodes CASSASGSANEKLFF.

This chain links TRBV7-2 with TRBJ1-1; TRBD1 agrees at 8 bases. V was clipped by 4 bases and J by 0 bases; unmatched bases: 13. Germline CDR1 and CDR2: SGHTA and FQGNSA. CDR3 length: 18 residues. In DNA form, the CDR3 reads TGTGCCAGCAGCTCGTCCCCCGGGACAGGACTAGTGAACACTGAAGCTTTCTTT. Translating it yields CASSSSPGTGLVNTEAFF.

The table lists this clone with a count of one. The CDR3 sequence is CASSFVAGPSYEQYF. For the CDR3, the DNA is TGTGCCAGCAGTTTCGTGGCGGGTCCATCCTACGAGCAGTACTTC. The chain has TRBV28 and TRBJ2-7; TRBD2 might be the D (5 bases). The CDR3 sequence is 15 residues long. CDR1 and CDR2 from the germline V gene are MDHEN and SYDVKM. Trimming took off 3 bases at V and 1 base at J, with 13 bases between the two ends. The full variable domain, in which reference TRBV28 and TRBJ2-7 provide the parts outside the CDR3, is DVKVTQSSRYLVKRTGEKVFLECVQDMDHENMFWYRQDPGLGLRLIYFSYDVKMKEKGDIPEGYSVSREKKERFSLILESASTNQTSMYLCASSFVAGPSYEQYFGPGTRLTVT.

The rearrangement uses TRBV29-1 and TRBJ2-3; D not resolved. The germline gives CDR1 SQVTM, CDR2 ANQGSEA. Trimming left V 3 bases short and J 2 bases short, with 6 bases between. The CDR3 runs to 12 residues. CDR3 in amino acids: CSVDPSTDTQYF. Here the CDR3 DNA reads TGCAGCGTTGACCCCTCCACAGATACGCAGTATTTT.

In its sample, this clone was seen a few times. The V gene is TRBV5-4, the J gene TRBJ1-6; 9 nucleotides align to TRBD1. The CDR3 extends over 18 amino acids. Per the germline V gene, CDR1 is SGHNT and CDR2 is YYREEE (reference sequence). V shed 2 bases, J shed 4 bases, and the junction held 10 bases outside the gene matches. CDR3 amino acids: CASSLGTGSMGYNSPLHF. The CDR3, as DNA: TGTGCCAGCAGCTTAGGGACAGGGAGTATGGGGTATAATTCACCCCTCCACTTT.